The text below deals with one T cell receptor beta chain. This sample stems from a study of blood T cells in healthy people across ages. CDR3 size: 13 residues. Germline CDR1 MNHEY, CDR2 SMNVEV (reference sequence). With 3 bases removed from V and 4 bases from J, the gap between germline ends came to 9 bases. For the second PCR, which ran for about 6 to 12 cycles, a sample-barcoded 5' primer and a J-beta primer mix were used. From the 5' RACE reads, TCRdb called clonotypes with MiXCR, one entry per CDR3 protein. This table holds about 760,000 distinct CDR3 sequences, 25% found once. The same sample was also studied in work on T cells of mothers and their children.

This clonotype was obtained from a boy between 5 and 17 years old in good health. V is TRBV27 and J is TRBJ2-5; D not resolved. Sequenced input: blood. The CDR3 protein is CASSFGSRETQYF. The CDR3 nucleotides are TGTGCCAGCAGTTTTGGCAGTAGAGAGACCCAGTACTTC.